This T cell receptor (beta chain) was identified in a study of blood T cell repertoires in COVID-19. Across the study: Sources were T cells, B-cell-depleted T cells, or PBMCs; the material itself was cDNA or gDNA.

Trimming at V came to 4 bases and at J to 3 bases, leaving 7 bases not matched to a gene. The CDR3 contains 15 residues. Germline V gene data show CDR1 as SGHDN and CDR2 as FVKESK. Recruitment covered under 25 US areas and drew participants whose ages spanned roughly 18 to 100 years. Donors of Cohort 3 who recovered were those that had two negative PCRs, clearance, or symptom resolution. TCRdb's table, derived via immunoSEQ multiplex PCR, lists solely in-frame clones and lacks some. The sample includes almost 200,000 clones, around 90% of them seen just once. Sequenced material: PBMCs or T cells enriched from blood (not recorded which). The chain uses TRBV14 and TRBJ1-2; 8 bases agree with TRBD1. This clonotype was sampled from a woman aged 18 to 35 who had recovered from COVID-19. The CDR3 DNA reads as TGTGCCAGCAGCCCGGGGACAGGAGAGTACTATGGCTACACCTTC. Its translation is CASSPGTGEYYGYTF.